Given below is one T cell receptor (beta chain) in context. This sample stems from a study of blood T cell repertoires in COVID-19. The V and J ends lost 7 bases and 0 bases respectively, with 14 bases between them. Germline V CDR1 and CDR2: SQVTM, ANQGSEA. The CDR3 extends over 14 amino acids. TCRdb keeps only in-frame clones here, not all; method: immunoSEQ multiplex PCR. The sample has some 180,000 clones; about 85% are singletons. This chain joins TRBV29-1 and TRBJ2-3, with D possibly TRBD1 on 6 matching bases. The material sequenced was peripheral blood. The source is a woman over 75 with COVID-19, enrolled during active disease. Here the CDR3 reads CSGESGDSTDTQYF. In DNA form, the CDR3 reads TGCAGCGGGGAGTCAGGGGACAGCACAGATACGCAGTATTTT.